A selection of T cell receptor beta chains follows, all from one sample in a study of T-cell reconstitution after alpha-beta-depleted transplantation in children. MiXCR, run by TCRdb on the PCR reads, gives a single entry per CDR3 protein. The repertoire consists of 15,000 to 20,000 distinct CDR3 sequences, with 4.5% to 6% occurring once and the leading ten covering roughly 7%. The sample here was PBMCs, taken before TCRalphabeta/CD19-depleted stem cell transplant. All receptors come from a boy aged 5 to 17 with acute lymphoblastic leukemia, due to receive a stem cell transplant. Both conserved end residues are part of each CDR3. D genes are given only for firm matches. Clone sizes are given selectively: once, few, many, or a class where the clone is expanded.

j_gene | v_gene | abundance | d_gene | CDR3aa | CDR3nt
TRBJ1-6 | TRBV27 | many | NA | CASSPTGNSPLHF | TGTGCCAGCAGTCCCACCGGTAATTCACCCCTCCACTTT
TRBJ2-5 | TRBV4-1 | many | NA | CASSQTGQPWRETQYF | TGCGCCAGCAGCCAGACTGGACAGCCGTGGAGAGAGACCCAGTACTTC
TRBJ2-5 | TRBV20-1 | many | NA | CSAPTPPGLRETQYF | TGCAGTGCTCCGACCCCCCCGGGACTCCGGGAGACCCAGTACTTC
TRBJ1-5 | TRBV28 | many | NA | CATSGRGRGNQPQHF | TGTGCCACCTCGGGTCGGGGGAGGGGCAATCAGCCCCAGCATTTT
TRBJ1-3 | TRBV10-3 | NA | NA | CVIICLLAGTNLMGNTIYF | TGTGTCATCATTTGTCTCCTAGCCGGGACCAATCTTATGGGAAACACCATATATTTT
TRBJ2-3 | TRBV28 | many | NA | CASSSWGRTEFSDTQYF | TGTGCCAGCAGTTCTTGGGGGAGGACAGAATTCTCAGATACGCAGTATTTT
TRBJ2-2 | TRBV5-5 | many | NA | CASSPQRANTGELFF | TGTGCCAGCAGCCCACAGAGAGCGAACACCGGGGAGCTGTTTTTT
TRBJ1-2 | TRBV7-2 | many | NA | CASSLVSYEGGYTF | TGTGCCAGCAGCTTAGTTAGTTATGAGGGGGGCTACACCTTC
TRBJ2-1 | TRBV20-1 | medium-sized | TRBD2 | CSASPLAGQSNEQFF | TGCAGTGCTTCTCCTCTAGCGGGACAGTCCAATGAGCAGTTCTTC
TRBJ1-1 | TRBV4-3 | many | NA | CASSQRGARDTEAFF | TGCGCCAGCAGCCAACGGGGGGCGCGGGACACTGAAGCTTTCTTT
TRBJ1-1 | TRBV5-1 | many | NA | CASSLDRTRRNEAFF | TGCGCCAGCAGCTTGGACCGAACCCGGCGGAATGAAGCTTTCTTT
TRBJ2-3 | TRBV4-2 | many | NA | CASSQEGDPLGDTQYF | TGTGCCAGCAGCCAAGAAGGGGACCCCCTGGGGGATACGCAGTATTTT
TRBJ2-2 | TRBV3-1 | many | TRBD2 | CASSQALWGGIAGELFF | TGTGCCAGCAGCCAAGCGTTGTGGGGGGGGATTGCCGGGGAGCTGTTTTTT
TRBJ2-3 | TRBV29-1 | medium-sized | NA | CSVAIRTQYF | TGCAGCGTTGCCATCAGAACGCAGTATTTT
TRBJ2-3 | TRBV5-1 | many | TRBD1 | CASSPGQGAYTQYF | TGCGCCAGCAGTCCGGGACAGGGGGCGTATACGCAGTATTTT
TRBJ2-5 | TRBV20-1 | many | NA | CSARDQGRETQYF | TGCAGTGCTAGAGATCAGGGACGAGAGACCCAGTACTTC
TRBJ2-1 | TRBV20-1 | many | NA | CSARDLWGRGQSSHNEQFF | TGCAGTGCTAGAGATTTATGGGGGAGGGGGCAAAGCTCCCACAATGAGCAGTTCTTC
TRBJ2-6 | TRBV10-2 | medium-sized | NA | CASDSISSGANVLTF | TGCGCCAGTGACAGTATCTCCTCTGGGGCCAACGTCCTGACTTTC
TRBJ2-7 | TRBV7-9 | many | NA | CASSLAPYEQYF | TGTGCCAGCAGCTTAGCCCCCTACGAGCAGTACTTC
TRBJ1-1 | TRBV20-1 | many | NA | CSARDVGRFSASEAFF | TGCAGTGCTAGAGATGTGGGTCGTTTTTCAGCCAGTGAAGCTTTCTTT
TRBJ2-5 | TRBV6-5 | many | TRBD2 | CASSQGLAAETQYF | TGTGCCAGCAGCCAGGGACTAGCGGCAGAGACCCAGTACTTC
TRBJ2-7 | TRBV9 | many | TRBD2 | CASSAGGEQYF | TGTGCCAGCAGCGCGGGGGGGGAGCAGTACTTC
TRBJ1-1 | TRBV7-2 | many | NA | CASSLVAFGGAEAFF | TGTGCCAGCAGCTTAGTCGCCTTCGGAGGGGCTGAAGCTTTCTTT
TRBJ1-1 | TRBV12-3/TRBV12-4 | many | TRBD1 | CASTPRTGGTEAFF | TGTGCCAGCACCCCTCGGACAGGGGGAACTGAAGCTTTCTTT
TRBJ1-1 | TRBV27 | many | TRBD1 | CASSFEGAAEAFF | TGTGCCAGCAGTTTTGAGGGGGCGGCTGAAGCTTTCTTT
TRBJ1-1 | TRBV7-9 | many | NA | CASSSSPAGTLKNTEAFF | TGTGCCAGCAGCTCCTCGCCGGCAGGTACTCTGAAAAACACTGAAGCTTTCTTT
TRBJ2-2 | TRBV25-1 | many | NA | CASSPRGFGELFF | TGTGCCAGCAGTCCTAGGGGTTTCGGGGAGCTGTTTTTT
TRBJ1-5 | TRBV7-9 | NA | NA | CASSLDPYSNQPQHF | TGTGCCAGCAGCTTAGATCCCTATAGCAATCAGCCCCAGCATTTT
TRBJ2-5 | TRBV7-6 | many | NA | CASSLAGETQYF | TGTGCCAGCAGCTTAGCTGGAGAGACCCAGTACTTC
TRBJ2-5 | TRBV5-1 | medium-sized | TRBD2 | CASSNGLAGSETQYF | TGCGCCAGCAGCAACGGACTAGCGGGATCAGAGACCCAGTACTTC
TRBJ2-7 | TRBV7-9 | few | NA | CASSLTSLEPYEQYF | TGTGCCAGCAGCTTAACTAGCTTAGAACCCTACGAGCAGTACTTC
TRBJ2-3 | TRBV5-1 | medium-sized | TRBD2 | CASSFHGTSEADTQYF | TGCGCCAGCAGCTTTCATGGGACTAGCGAGGCAGATACGCAGTATTTT
TRBJ1-6 | TRBV3-1 | many | NA | CASTHGGSYNSPLHF | TGTGCCAGCACCCACGGAGGATCCTATAATTCACCCCTCCACTTT
TRBJ1-5 | TRBV27 | many | NA | CASSLRSNQPQHF | TGTGCCAGCAGTTTAAGGAGCAATCAGCCCCAGCATTTT
TRBJ1-2 | TRBV2 | many | NA | CASNVEGYGYTF | TGTGCCAGCAACGTGGAGGGCTATGGCTACACCTTC
TRBJ2-7 | TRBV2 | NA | NA | CASSPARAYEQYF | TGTGCCAGCAGTCCGGCCAGGGCCTACGAGCAGTACTTC
TRBJ2-5 | TRBV20-1 | many | NA | CSAPAGRRVETQYF | TGCAGTGCACCGGCGGGAAGGCGTGTGGAGACCCAGTACTTC
TRBJ1-1 | TRBV12-3/TRBV12-4 | many | NA | CASTPRGGNTEAFF | TGTGCCAGCACCCCCCGGGGCGGGAACACTGAAGCTTTCTTT
TRBJ2-5 | TRBV19 | many | TRBD1 | CASRKQGQGALGLLETQYF | TGTGCCAGCCGGAAACAGGGACAGGGGGCGCTGGGGCTATTGGAGACCCAGTACTTC
TRBJ2-5 | TRBV7-2 | medium-sized | NA | CASSHNRGQETQYF | TGTGCCAGCAGCCATAATCGGGGGCAAGAGACCCAGTACTTC
TRBJ2-3 | TRBV9 | many | NA | CASSSGGLSTDTQYF | TGTGCCAGCAGCTCCGGGGGGCTTAGCACAGATACGCAGTATTTT
TRBJ2-7 | TRBV6-6 | many | NA | CASSPSWPYEQYF | TGTGCCAGCAGTCCATCGTGGCCCTACGAGCAGTACTTC
TRBJ2-1 | TRBV4-3 | medium-sized | TRBD2 | CASSQETSGEYNEQFF | TGCGCCAGCAGCCAAGAGACTAGCGGGGAGTACAATGAGCAGTTCTTC
TRBJ2-7 | TRBV20-1 | many | NA | CSARDASSFSYEQYF | TGCAGTGCTAGAGATGCGAGCTCTTTCTCCTACGAGCAGTACTTC
TRBJ1-1 | TRBV7-2 | medium-sized | NA | CASSYDRPMNTEAFF | TGTGCCAGCAGTTACGACAGGCCCATGAACACTGAAGCTTTCTTT
TRBJ2-2 | TRBV20-1 | many | NA | CSARDGSRATTGELFF | TGCAGTGCTAGGGATGGGAGCCGGGCCACGACCGGGGAGCTGTTTTTT
TRBJ2-5 | TRBV5-6 | many | TRBD2 | CASSLGTSGETQYF | TGTGCCAGCAGCTTGGGGACTAGTGGGGAGACCCAGTACTTC
TRBJ1-2 | TRBV20-1 | many | TRBD1 | CSARAVGGQGSYGYTF | TGCAGTGCTAGAGCAGTCGGGGGACAGGGCAGCTATGGCTACACCTTC
TRBJ1-5 | TRBV6-2/TRBV6-3 | many | NA | CASRDRNQPQHF | TGTGCCAGCAGGGACAGAAATCAGCCCCAGCATTTT